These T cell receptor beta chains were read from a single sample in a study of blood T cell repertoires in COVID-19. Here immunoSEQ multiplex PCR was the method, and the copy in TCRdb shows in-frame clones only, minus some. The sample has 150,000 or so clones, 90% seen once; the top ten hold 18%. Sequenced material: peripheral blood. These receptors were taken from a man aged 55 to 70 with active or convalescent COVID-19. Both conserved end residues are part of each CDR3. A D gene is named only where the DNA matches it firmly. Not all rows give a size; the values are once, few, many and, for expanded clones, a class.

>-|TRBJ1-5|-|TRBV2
CASKTETSNQPQHF
TGTGCCAGCAAGACAGAGACTAGCAATCAGCCCCAGCATTTT
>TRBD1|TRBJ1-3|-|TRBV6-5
CASSTGQASGNTIYF
TGTGCCAGCAGTACCGGACAGGCCTCTGGAAACACCATATATTTT
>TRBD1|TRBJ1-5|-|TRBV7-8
CASSLAMDRGQPQHF
TGTGCCAGCAGCTTAGCGATGGACAGGGGCCAGCCCCAGCATTTT
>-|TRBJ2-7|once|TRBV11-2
CASSHSPGSGSYEQYF
TGTGCCAGCAGCCATAGCCCGGGGTCGGGCTCCTACGAGCAGTACTTC
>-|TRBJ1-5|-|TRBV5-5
CASSLQGGNQPQHF
TGTGCCAGCAGCTTACAGGGCGGCAATCAGCCCCAGCATTTT
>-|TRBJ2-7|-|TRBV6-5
CASRARAYEQYF
TGTGCCAGCAGAGCGAGAGCCTACGAGCAGTACTTC
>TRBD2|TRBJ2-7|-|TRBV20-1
CSASPAGVNEQYF
TGCAGTGCTAGTCCAGCGGGAGTAAACGAGCAGTACTTC
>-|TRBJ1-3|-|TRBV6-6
CASSRTSDIRSGNTIYF
TGTGCCAGCAGCCGAACCTCGGACATCCGCTCTGGAAACACCATATATTTT
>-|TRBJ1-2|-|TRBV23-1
CASHRGVRGYTF
TGCGCCAGCCACCGGGGGGTCAGGGGCTACACCTTC
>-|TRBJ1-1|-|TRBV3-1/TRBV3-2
CASTPENGNTEAFF
TGTGCCAGCACCCCGGAGAATGGGAACACTGAAGCTTTCTTT